These T cell receptor beta chains were read from a single sample in a study of T cell repertoires in cytomegalovirus infection. TCRdb redid the calling of the reads with MiXCR, one entry per CDR3 protein. The sample yields over 250,000 distinct CDR3 sequences, 22% seen once. Antigens for these TCRs are unknown. This specimen consisted of cultured PBMCs, obtained from culture after CMV antigen stimulation. Every receptor here comes from a human donor in good health (CMV status not recorded). Some clones in this sample may be carry-over from other donors' samples. The CDR3 runs from the conserved cysteine through the conserved F or W. The D gene is left open where the match is weak. Size tells how often a clone was seen (once, few, many) or the class of an expanded clone, and some rows leave it out.

CDR3 length: 14
clone size: few
V gene: TRBV19
J gene: TRBJ2-2
D gene: TRBD1
CDR3 protein: CASRGQGVSGELFF
CDR3 DNA: TGTGCCAGTAGAGGACAGGGTGTATCCGGGGAGCTGTTTTTT

CDR3 length: 14
clone size: many
V gene: TRBV7-9
J gene: TRBJ1-1
D gene: NA
CDR3 protein: CASSYRFLNTEAFF
CDR3 DNA: TGTGCCAGCAGCTACAGGTTCCTGAACACTGAAGCTTTCTTT

CDR3 length: 12
clone size: many
V gene: TRBV12-3/TRBV12-4
J gene: TRBJ1-2
D gene: NA
CDR3 protein: CASSFDSYGYTF
CDR3 DNA: TGTGCCAGCAGTTTCGACAGCTATGGCTACACCTTC

CDR3 length: 16
clone size: few
V gene: TRBV10-3
J gene: TRBJ1-5
D gene: TRBD1
CDR3 protein: CAIRRRGSGGNQPQHF
CDR3 DNA: TGTGCCATCAGACGCAGGGGGAGTGGTGGCAATCAGCCCCAGCATTTT

CDR3 length: 14
clone size: NA
V gene: TRBV6-2/TRBV6-3
J gene: TRBJ2-3
D gene: TRBD1
CDR3 protein: CASSYRDRDRTQYF
CDR3 DNA: TGTGCCAGCAGTTATCGGGACAGGGATCGTACGCAGTATTTT

CDR3 length: 14
clone size: NA
V gene: TRBV19
J gene: TRBJ2-1
D gene: NA
CDR3 protein: CASSIIISRHEQFF
CDR3 DNA: TGTGCCAGTAGTATAATAATTAGTCGGCATGAGCAGTTCTTC

CDR3 length: 13
clone size: NA
V gene: TRBV28
J gene: TRBJ1-2
D gene: NA
CDR3 protein: CASSLPGRDGYTF
CDR3 DNA: TGTGCCAGCAGTTTACCCGGCAGAGATGGCTACACCTTC

CDR3 length: 13
clone size: NA
V gene: TRBV20-1
J gene: TRBJ1-1
D gene: TRBD1
CDR3 protein: CSLGTGRNTEAFF
CDR3 DNA: TGCAGTCTCGGGACAGGCCGGAACACTGAAGCTTTCTTT

CDR3 length: 14
clone size: NA
V gene: TRBV29-1
J gene: TRBJ2-7
D gene: TRBD2
CDR3 protein: CSVSTRTSSPEQYF
CDR3 DNA: TGCAGCGTTAGTACGAGGACTAGCTCCCCCGAGCAGTACTTC

CDR3 length: 14
clone size: many
V gene: TRBV18
J gene: TRBJ1-5
D gene: TRBD1
CDR3 protein: CASSLGQDNQPQHF
CDR3 DNA: TGTGCCAGCTCACTTGGACAGGACAATCAGCCCCAGCATTTT

CDR3 length: 16
clone size: NA
V gene: TRBV18
J gene: TRBJ2-3
D gene: TRBD2
CDR3 protein: CASSDPGREPPDTQYF
CDR3 DNA: TGTGCCAGCTCAGATCCCGGGCGGGAGCCCCCAGATACGCAGTATTTT

CDR3 length: 14
clone size: many
V gene: TRBV6-2/TRBV6-3
J gene: TRBJ1-5
D gene: NA
CDR3 protein: CASRYGQSNQPQHF
CDR3 DNA: TGTGCCAGCAGGTATGGACAGAGCAATCAGCCCCAGCATTTT

CDR3 length: 15
clone size: many
V gene: TRBV5-1
J gene: TRBJ2-1
D gene: TRBD2
CDR3 protein: CASSDGTSGHNEQFF
CDR3 DNA: TGCGCCAGCAGCGACGGGACTAGCGGCCACAATGAGCAGTTCTTC

CDR3 length: 15
clone size: many
V gene: TRBV6-2/TRBV6-3
J gene: TRBJ2-1
D gene: TRBD2
CDR3 protein: CASKLTSGVYNEQFF
CDR3 DNA: TGTGCCAGCAAGCTGACTAGCGGGGTCTACAATGAGCAGTTCTTC

CDR3 length: 15
clone size: few
V gene: TRBV6-2/TRBV6-3
J gene: TRBJ2-1
D gene: NA
CDR3 protein: CASSYDLSSYNEQFF
CDR3 DNA: TGTGCCAGCAGTTACGACCTTAGCTCCTACAATGAGCAGTTCTTC

CDR3 length: 14
clone size: NA
V gene: TRBV7-7
J gene: TRBJ2-5
D gene: NA
CDR3 protein: CASSPTGIQETQYF
CDR3 DNA: TGTGCCAGCAGCCCAACAGGGATTCAAGAGACCCAGTACTTC

CDR3 length: 17
clone size: NA
V gene: TRBV19
J gene: TRBJ2-3
D gene: NA
CDR3 protein: CASSMIRTRPPTDTQYF
CDR3 DNA: TGTGCCAGTAGTATGATCCGGACGCGGCCCCCCACAGATACGCAGTATTTT

CDR3 length: 20
clone size: NA
V gene: TRBV15
J gene: TRBJ2-1
D gene: TRBD2
CDR3 protein: CATSTGPGGLAGEGYNEQFF
CDR3 DNA: TGTGCCACCAGCACCGGCCCAGGGGGACTAGCGGGAGAGGGGTACAATGAGCAGTTCTTC

CDR3 length: 15
clone size: few
V gene: TRBV25-1
J gene: TRBJ1-1
D gene: TRBD1
CDR3 protein: CASSEIRDRNAEAFF
CDR3 DNA: TGTGCCAGCAGTGAGATCCGGGACAGAAACGCTGAAGCTTTCTTT

CDR3 length: 14
clone size: NA
V gene: TRBV10-2
J gene: TRBJ2-4
D gene: TRBD2
CDR3 protein: CASSEPGLADIQYF
CDR3 DNA: TGCGCCAGCAGTGAGCCCGGACTAGCGGACATTCAGTACTTC

CDR3 length: 15
clone size: NA
V gene: TRBV6-2/TRBV6-3
J gene: TRBJ2-1
D gene: NA
CDR3 protein: CASSYSLSSYNEQFF
CDR3 DNA: TGTGCCAGCAGTTACTCCTTGAGCTCCTACAATGAGCAGTTCTTC

CDR3 length: 16
clone size: NA
V gene: TRBV18
J gene: TRBJ1-4
D gene: TRBD1
CDR3 protein: CASSPRQGATNEKLFF
CDR3 DNA: TGTGCCAGCTCACCACGGCAGGGGGCAACTAATGAAAAACTGTTTTTT